The 18 T cell receptor beta chains given below trace back to one sample, sequenced in a study of OX40 agonist ivuxolimab in advanced cancers. Measured with immunoSEQ multiplex PCR; TCRdb has only the in-frame clones, and not every one. The sample yields 35,000 to 45,000 clones, approximately 86% seen once. The sample consisted of CD4+ or CD8+ T cells sorted from blood, taken in a trial of the OX40 agonist ivuxolimab. Source of these receptors: an adult with an advanced solid tumor such as melanoma, head and neck, liver or kidney cancer.

The J gene is TRBJ2-1, the V gene TRBV19, with 7 bases that match TRBD2. Germline V gives CDR1 LNHDA, CDR2 SQIVND (reference sequence). V was clipped by 5 bases and J by 8 bases; unmatched bases: 9. CDR3 length: 14 amino acids. The CDR3 reads CASSWGEGVDEQFF. DNA of the CDR3: TGTGCCAGTAGTTGGGGGGAGGGCGTAGATGAGCAGTTCTTC.

The chain employs TRBV2 and TRBJ2-2; 8 bases line up with TRBD2. The germline gives CDR1 SNHLY, CDR2 FYNNEI. Germline trimming cut 7 bases from V and 4 bases from J; bases unmatched to any gene: 2. The CDR3 consists of 13 residues. This CDR3 reads CASNREGTGELFF. In nucleotides, the CDR3 is TGTGCCAGCAATCGGGAGGGCACCGGGGAGCTGTTTTTT. Looking up the rest from reference TRBV2 and TRBJ2-2 gives the full variable domain: EPEVTQTPSHQVTQMGQEVILRCVPISNHLYFYWYRQILGQKVEFLVSFYNNEISEKSEIFDDQFSVERPDGSNFTLKIRSTKLEDSAMYFCASNREGTGELFFGEGSRLTVL.

The CDR3: CASSLGLAGVEQYF. CDR3 DNA: TGTGCCAGCAGCTTAGGACTAGCGGGAGTCGAGCAGTACTTC. V is TRBV7-9 and J is TRBJ2-7; 12 nucleotides agree with TRBD2. J lost 6 bases, V lost 1 base, and 1 base had no gene match. Germline CDR1 reads SEHNR; CDR2 reads FQNEAQ (reference sequence). This CDR3 region has 14 residues.

A note on this clone: The junction and the germline gene differ at one end; a read error may be behind it. The chain links TRBV29-1 to TRBJ2-3; no definite D call. This CDR3 region has 15 residues. CDR1 is SQVTM, CDR2 ANQGSEA, per germline. CDR3 coding DNA: TGCAGCGTCGAAGACGACACGATCCACTCAGATACGCAGTATTTT. Translating gives CSVEDDTIHSDTQYF.

V and J are TRBV25-1 and TRBJ1-1; TRBD1 aligns across 10 bases. This CDR3 has 14 amino acids. Germline CDR1 MGHDK, CDR2 SYGVNS. J was trimmed by 5 bases and V by 5 bases; bases with no gene match: 5. The CDR3 coding sequence is TGTGCCAGCAGTAAGGGACAGGGGCGTACTGAAGCTTTCTTT. Its translation is CASSKGQGRTEAFF.

The genes are TRBV9 and TRBJ2-3; D is perhaps TRBD2 (6 bases). The CDR3 consists of 16 residues. Looked up from germline, CDR1 is SGDLS and CDR2 is YYNGEE. V lost 0 bases and J lost 2, with 13 bases in between. Written as DNA, the CDR3 is TGTGCCAGCAGCGTAGTCCACGAGCGGGCCACAGATACGCAGTATTTT. It codes for CASSVVHERATDTQYF. The complete variable domain, with remaining parts taken from reference TRBV9 and TRBJ2-3, reads DSGVTQTPKHLITATGQRVTLRCSPRSGDLSVYWYQQSLDQGLQFLIQYYNGEERAKGNILERFSAQQFPDLHSELNLSSLELGDSALYFCASSVVHERATDTQYFGPGTRLTVL.

The chain recombines TRBV11-3 with TRBJ2-5, with D perhaps TRBD2 (5 bases). This CDR3 comprises 15 residues. Germline V gives CDR1 SGHNT, CDR2 YENEEA. V was trimmed by 1 base and J by 5 bases, leaving 14 bases between them. In DNA form, the CDR3 reads TGTGCCAGCAGCTTAGGCGCTCGGGATAGGGAGACCCAGTACTTC. Translation: CASSLGARDRETQYF.

V gene TRBV29-1 combines with J gene TRBJ2-5, with 7 bases lining up with TRBD1. In germline, CDR1 is SQVTM, CDR2 ANQGSEA. With 1 base clipped from V and 2 bases from J, the junction kept 1 base outside the gene matches. This CDR3 comprises 13 residues. DNA of the CDR3: TGCAGCGTTGAAGGACAGGGTCAAGAGACCCAGTACTTC. Translation gives CSVEGQGQETQYF.

The V gene is TRBV28, the J gene TRBJ2-5; 8 bases match TRBD1. This CDR3 contains 14 residues. In germline, CDR1 is MDHEN, CDR2 SYDVKM. V dropped 7 bases and J dropped 5; count of bases not matched to a gene: 9. The CDR3, as DNA: TGTGCCAGCAACGAACAGGGGGGATATGAGACCCAGTACTTC. This gives the protein CASNEQGGYETQYF.

This rearrangement joins TRBV28 to TRBJ1-4; D is undetermined. Germline loops: CDR1 MDHEN, CDR2 SYDVKM. The CDR3 has 15 residues. V lost 5 bases and J 8 bases, leaving 18 bases between the germline ends. The CDR3 coding sequence is TGTGCCAGCAGTCCCCCTAACAGAAGCGGGGAAAAACTGTTTTTT. It is translated as CASSPPNRSGEKLFF.

DNA of the CDR3: TGTGCCAGCAGCTTGTCAGTCGATCAGCCCCAGCATTTT. This translates into CASSLSVDQPQHF. The J gene is TRBJ1-5, the V gene TRBV7-6; D unresolved. In germline, CDR1 is SGHVS, CDR2 FNYEAQ. The CDR3 sequence is 13 residues long. Trimming cost V 3 bases and J 5 bases, with 8 bases left between them.

This clone came up once. The chain recombines TRBV11-3 with TRBJ2-7; tentative D call: TRBD2 (5 bases). CDR1 and CDR2 (germline): SGHNT, YENEEA. The CDR3 is made up of 13 amino acids. V lost 0 bases to trimming and J lost 5 bases, with 8 bases between them. The CDR3 loop is CASSLELEDEQYF. For the CDR3, the DNA is TGTGCCAGCAGCTTAGAACTAGAGGACGAGCAGTACTTC.

This chain connects TRBV28 to TRBJ2-1, with D possibly being TRBD1 (6 bases). This CDR3 is built from 15 residues. V shed 6 bases and J shed 0 bases, with 12 bases lying between them. Germline V gene sequence: CDR1 MDHEN, CDR2 SYDVKM. CDR3 DNA: TGTGCCAGCAGGTACAGGGAGAGCTCCTACAATGAGCAGTTCTTC. As protein: CASRYRESSYNEQFF.

This clone was picked up one time. The J gene is TRBJ2-1, the V gene TRBV28, with D unclear. This CDR3 is 11 amino acids long. CDR1 is MDHEN and CDR2 is SYDVKM in the germline V gene. V was shortened by 2 bases and J by 9 bases, with 5 bases between the two germline ends. The CDR3 reads CASSLRFEQFF. The CDR3 region has the DNA TGTGCCAGCAGTTTACGCTTTGAGCAGTTCTTC.

The gene calls are TRBV11-3 and TRBJ1-6; TRBD1 matches at 8 bases. The V gene end was trimmed by 5 bases and the J gene end by 10 bases; junction bases not matched to a gene: 7. The CDR3 sequence is 14 residues long. Germline CDR1 SGHNT, CDR2 YENEEA. The CDR3 reads CASSPGTGPSPLHF. The CDR3 DNA sequence: TGTGCCAGCAGCCCCGGGACAGGACCCTCACCCCTCCACTTT.

This chain connects TRBV27 to TRBJ2-7; 13 bases line up with TRBD2. Losses at the gene ends were 2 bases for V and 6 bases for J; bases not matched to a gene: 10. This CDR3 has 17 amino acids. Germline values: CDR1 MNHEY, CDR2 SMNVEV (reference sequence). The CDR3 DNA reads TGTGCCAGCAGTTTAAAGGGACTAGCGGGGTATCTACGCGAGCAGTACTTC. Its protein is CASSLKGLAGYLREQYF.

The gene calls are TRBV7-9 and TRBJ2-3; unclear D gene. V gave up 7 bases and J gave up 3 bases, with 11 bases separating them. CDR3 length: 13 amino acids. In germline, CDR1 is SEHNR, CDR2 FQNEAQ (reference sequence). DNA for the CDR3: TGTGCCAGCAATCCCCCCCGTACAGATACGCAGTATTTT. This encodes CASNPPRTDTQYF.

In regard to this clone: One junction end does not reproduce the germline sequence, and a read error may be involved. The V gene is TRBV20-1, the J gene TRBJ2-1; D is uncertain. This CDR3 comprises 10 residues. In germline, CDR1 is DFQATT, CDR2 SNEGSKA (reference sequence). The CDR3 sequence is CSVTGDERFF. The CDR3 nucleotides are TGCAGTGTAACCGGAGACGAGCGGTTCTTC.